This T cell receptor beta chain was sequenced during a study of a mutant IDH1 vaccine in newly diagnosed glioma. Assay used: immunoSEQ multiplex PCR; TCRdb lists only in-frame clones, some missing. The sample lists about 52,000 clones, around nine tenths occurring once. CDR3 length equals 18 residues. Trimming removed 5 bases from V and 4 bases from J, with 21 bases in between. Looked up from germline, CDR1 is ENHRY and CDR2 is SYGVKD. On this clone itself: Its antigen is as yet unknown.

Time point noted: week 11, during vaccination. Doses of 300 ug of mutant IDH1 20-mer peptide were given with topical imiquimod. The receptor was isolated from a man aged 45-65 years with glioma. Material: PBMCs, obtained from a glioma patient whose treatment included an IDH1 peptide vaccine. The V gene is TRBV10-3, the J gene TRBJ2-6, with a weak D call TRBD2 (6 bases). CDR3 DNA sequence: TGTGCCATCAGTCCGAAGCCTCCGTGGGAGGCCGGGGCCAACGTCCTGACTTTC. Its translation is CAISPKPPWEAGANVLTF.